The rows below give T cell receptor beta chains drawn from one sample of a study of blood T cell repertoires in COVID-19. The table came from immunoSEQ multiplex PCR; TCRdb's copy has only in-frame clones and leaves some out. This sample has 35,000 to 45,000 clones, with around 91% found just once. The specimen sequenced was peripheral blood. Receptors were obtained from a man between 45 and 60 years old with active COVID-19. The CDR3 runs from the conserved cysteine through the conserved F or W. The D gene is left open where the match is weak.

j_gene: TRBJ1-4
d_gene: -
v_gene: TRBV7-9
CDR3aa: CASSLARPQGREKLFF

j_gene: TRBJ1-4
d_gene: -
v_gene: TRBV4-2
CDR3aa: CASSQDNPTGREKLFF

j_gene: TRBJ1-4
d_gene: TRBD1
v_gene: TRBV5-1
CDR3aa: CASSPPGTANNEKLFF

j_gene: TRBJ2-3
d_gene: TRBD1
v_gene: TRBV5-1
CDR3aa: CASSIRTGSTDTQYF

j_gene: TRBJ2-5
d_gene: -
v_gene: TRBV7-9
CDR3aa: CASSEPPGLRQETQYF

j_gene: TRBJ2-7
d_gene: -
v_gene: TRBV29-1
CDR3aa: CSAEFQDSNEQYF

j_gene: TRBJ1-2
d_gene: -
v_gene: TRBV28
CDR3aa: CASSSDYGYTF

j_gene: TRBJ1-4
d_gene: -
v_gene: TRBV4-1
CDR3aa: CASSQDRTVRERKLFF

j_gene: TRBJ1-1
d_gene: -
v_gene: TRBV18
CDR3aa: CASSGGWSTEAFF

j_gene: TRBJ1-1
d_gene: TRBD1
v_gene: TRBV6-5
CDR3aa: CASSYGTGGGTEAFF

j_gene: TRBJ2-3
d_gene: -
v_gene: TRBV4-2
CDR3aa: CASSQESRNTDTQYF

j_gene: TRBJ1-4
d_gene: TRBD1
v_gene: TRBV28
CDR3aa: CASSQPRGRDEKLFF

j_gene: TRBJ1-2
d_gene: -
v_gene: TRBV28
CDR3aa: CASSGGNYGYTF

j_gene: TRBJ2-7
d_gene: TRBD2
v_gene: TRBV5-4
CDR3aa: CASSTTSGSYEQYF

j_gene: TRBJ1-5
d_gene: TRBD1
v_gene: TRBV6-5
CDR3aa: CASRAGQGGNQPQHF